This T cell receptor beta chain stems from a study of blood T cell repertoires in COVID-19. Study-wide background: Acute and convalescent COVID-19 specimens originated in the United States, Italy and Spain. Sources were T cells, B-cell-depleted T cells, or PBMCs; the material itself was cDNA or gDNA.

Seattle participants joined during active infection and were tracked over time. As processed by the authors: Reference gene primer amplification gave nucleated cell count estimates. The method was immunoSEQ multiplex PCR; TCRdb's version includes in-frame clones alone and lacks a portion of them. The D gene and trimming were derived from the DNA, and the V and J assignments and clone size from that table. The sample holds approximately 180,000 clones, about 87% seen once. V lost 4 bases and J lost 0, with 10 bases in between. Germline CDR1 is SGHDT and CDR2 is YYEEEE. CDR3 size: 14 residues. This clone was seen once.

The source of this sequence is a woman in her seventies with COVID-19, enrolled during active disease. The sample was peripheral blood. V and J are TRBV5-6 and TRBJ1-1; D unresolved. In DNA form, the CDR3 reads TGTGCCAGCAGCATAGCTCCAGTGAACACTGAAGCTTTCTTT. Its protein is CASSIAPVNTEAFF.